This T cell receptor (beta chain) was recovered during a study of blood T cell repertoires in COVID-19. Study context: Collection of acute and convalescent COVID-19 samples took place in the United States, Italy and Spain. T cells, B-cell-depleted T cells, or PBMCs provided the cDNA or gDNA that served as material.

Clones were read by immunoSEQ multiplex PCR, and TCRdb kept only the in-frame ones, dropping some. This table holds hundreds of thousands of clones, approximately 86% found once. Germline loops: CDR1 MNHEY, CDR2 SVGAGI. V lost 4 bases and J lost 4, with 16 bases in between. The CDR3 runs 15 residues. Followed longitudinally, the Seattle patients had been enrolled during active infection. The J gene is TRBJ1-2, the V gene TRBV6-5, with unresolved D. Sequencing was done on a sample of peripheral blood. The sequence was obtained from a woman aged 55-75 years with COVID-19, enrolled during active disease. The CDR3 nucleotides are TGTGCCAGCAGTTTCTCTACTCAGGCAGGCTATGGCTACACCTTC. Its translation is CASSFSTQAGYGYTF.